A selection of T cell receptor beta chains follows, all from one sample in a study of neurological immune-mediated disorders. MiXCR was run by TCRdb on the 5' RACE reads, yielding one entry per CDR3 protein. Here the sample spans under 70,000 distinct CDR3 sequences, 3% to 4% being singletons. Source material: PBMCs. The receptors derive from a woman aged 60-75 years with multiple sclerosis. Both conserved end residues are part of each CDR3. D genes are given only for firm matches. Expanded clones get a size class; other rows say once, few or many, or leave the size out.

.	TRBV3-1	TRBJ1-2	.	CASSPTPGRAYGYTF	TGTGCCAGCAGCCCAACCCCCGGGAGGGCCTATGGCTACACCTTC
many	TRBV5-1	TRBJ1-4	.	CASSQRGTNEKLFF	TGCGCCAGCAGTCAAAGGGGAACTAATGAAAAACTGTTTTTT
many	TRBV5-1	TRBJ2-7	TRBD2	CASRSGGIVYEQYF	TGCGCCAGCAGGTCGGGGGGGATCGTATACGAGCAGTACTTC
many	TRBV7-8	TRBJ2-1	TRBD2	CASSLGRGGNNEQFF	TGTGCCAGCAGCTTAGGGCGGGGGGGAAACAATGAGCAGTTCTTC
many	TRBV5-1	TRBJ1-4	.	CASSYRWGPNEKLFF	TGCGCCAGCAGCTACCGTTGGGGACCTAATGAAAAACTGTTTTTT
few	TRBV6-6	TRBJ1-1	.	CAVRDKGVTEAFF	TGTGCCGTCCGGGACAAAGGAGTCACTGAAGCTTTCTTT
many	TRBV27	TRBJ2-7	.	CASSFSSGYEQYF	TGTGCCAGCAGTTTCTCCAGCGGGTACGAGCAGTACTTC
many	TRBV5-1	TRBJ2-7	TRBD2	CASKLLAGSYEQYF	TGCGCCAGCAAATTACTAGCGGGTTCCTACGAGCAGTACTTC
few	TRBV29-1	TRBJ1-4	.	CSVDGGALSEKLFF	TGCAGCGTTGATGGCGGGGCCCTCTCTGAAAAACTGTTTTTT
many	TRBV9	TRBJ2-7	TRBD2	CASSVVRERPYEQYF	TGTGCCAGCAGCGTAGTGCGGGAGAGGCCCTACGAGCAGTACTTC
many	TRBV6-5	TRBJ2-3	.	CASSYLSGTNTQYF	TGTGCCAGCAGTTACTTATCGGGTACGAATACGCAGTATTTT
many	TRBV7-8	TRBJ1-1	.	CASSLALHTEAFF	TGTGCCAGCAGCTTAGCTCTGCACACTGAAGCTTTCTTT